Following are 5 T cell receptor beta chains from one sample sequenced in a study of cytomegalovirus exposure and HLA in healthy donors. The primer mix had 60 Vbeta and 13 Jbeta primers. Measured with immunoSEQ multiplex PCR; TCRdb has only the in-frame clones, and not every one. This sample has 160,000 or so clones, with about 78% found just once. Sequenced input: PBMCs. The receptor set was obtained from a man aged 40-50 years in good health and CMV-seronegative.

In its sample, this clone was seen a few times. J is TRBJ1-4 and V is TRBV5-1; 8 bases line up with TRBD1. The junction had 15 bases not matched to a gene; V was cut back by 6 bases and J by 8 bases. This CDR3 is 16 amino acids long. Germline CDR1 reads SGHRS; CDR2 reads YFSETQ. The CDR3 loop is CASTAEPGGRGEKLFF. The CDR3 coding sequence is TGCGCCAGCACGGCAGAACCAGGGGGCAGAGGGGAAAAACTGTTTTTT.

CDR3 amino acids: CAIQEGGAVTGELFF. The DNA for the CDR3 is TGTGCCATCCAGGAGGGGGGGGCGGTCACCGGGGAGCTGTTTTTT. The chain is built from TRBV10-3 and TRBJ2-2; D perhaps matches TRBD2 (7 bases). Between the trimmed V and J ends, which lost 8 bases and 4 bases, there was a span of 17 bases. The germline CDR1 and CDR2 sequences are ENHRY and SYGVKD. This CDR3 spans 15 amino acids.

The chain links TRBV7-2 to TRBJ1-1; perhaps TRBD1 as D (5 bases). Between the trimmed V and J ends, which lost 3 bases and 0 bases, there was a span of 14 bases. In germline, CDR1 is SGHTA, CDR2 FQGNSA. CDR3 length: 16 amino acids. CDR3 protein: CASSLARVSMNTEAFF. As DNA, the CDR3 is TGTGCCAGCAGCTTGGCCAGGGTTTCGATGAACACTGAAGCTTTCTTT.

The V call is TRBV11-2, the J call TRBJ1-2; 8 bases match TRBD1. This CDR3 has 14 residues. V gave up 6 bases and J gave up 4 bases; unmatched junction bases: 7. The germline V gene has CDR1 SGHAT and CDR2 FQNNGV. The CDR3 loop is CASSWTGRGYGYTF. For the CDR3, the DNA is TGTGCCAGCAGTTGGACAGGGAGGGGCTATGGCTACACCTTC.

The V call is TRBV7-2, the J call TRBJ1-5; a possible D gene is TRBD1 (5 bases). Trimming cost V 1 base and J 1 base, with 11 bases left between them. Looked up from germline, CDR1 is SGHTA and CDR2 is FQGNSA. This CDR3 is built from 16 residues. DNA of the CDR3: TGTGCCAGCAGCTTAGTCGGGGAGGGGAGCAATCAGCCCCAGCATTTT. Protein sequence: CASSLVGEGSNQPQHF.